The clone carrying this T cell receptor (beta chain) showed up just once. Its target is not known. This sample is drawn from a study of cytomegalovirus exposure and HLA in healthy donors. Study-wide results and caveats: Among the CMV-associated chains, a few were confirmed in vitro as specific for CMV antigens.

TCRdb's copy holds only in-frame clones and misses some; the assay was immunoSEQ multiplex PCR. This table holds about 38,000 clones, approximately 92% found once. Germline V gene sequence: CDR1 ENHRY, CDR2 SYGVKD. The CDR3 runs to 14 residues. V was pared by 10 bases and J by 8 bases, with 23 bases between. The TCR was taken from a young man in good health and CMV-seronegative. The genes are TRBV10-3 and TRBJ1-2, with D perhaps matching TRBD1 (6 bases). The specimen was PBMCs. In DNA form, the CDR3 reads TGTGCCACCGGTAACCGGGACATCCATAGAGGCTACACCTTC. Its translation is CATGNRDIHRGYTF.